The 20 T cell receptor beta chains below were found in one sample sequenced in a study of CXCR3-negative and CXCR3-positive naive CD8 T cells. Preparation of TRB cDNA libraries relied on 5' RACE carrying UMI labels. Each CDR3 protein gets one entry in TCRdb, which reprocessed the 5' RACE reads and gives no DNA. The sample includes 35,000 to 45,000 distinct CDR3 sequences. The sequenced sample consisted of naive CXCR3- CD8+ T cells from blood. The subset was: CD45RO-CCR7+CD27+CD95- naive CD8+ T cells lacking CXCR3 (TNR3-). The receptors come from a human donor in good health. Some clones in this sample may be carry-over from other donors' samples.

The J gene is TRBJ2-7, the V gene TRBV28; TCRdb's D call of TRBD1 is untestable without DNA. Germline CDR1 is MDHEN and CDR2 is SYDVKM. The CDR3 is 11 amino acids. The CDR3 loop reads CASTPGLEQYF.

This chain connects TRBV7-8 to TRBJ2-2; lacking DNA, the TRBD2 call made by TCRdb goes unchecked. Germline CDR1 is SGHVS and CDR2 is FQNEAQ. The CDR3 covers 15 residues. CDR3 region: CASSLTSGGTGELFF.

The V and J genes are TRBV29-1 and TRBJ2-3. Looked up from germline, CDR1 is SQVTM and CDR2 is ANQGSEA. The CDR3 is made up of 15 amino acids. The CDR3 is CSVETVTSYTDTQYF.

The chain combines TRBV4-1 with TRBJ2-7; the D gene TCRdb calls, TRBD2, cannot be checked with no DNA. Looked up from germline, CDR1 is MGHRA and CDR2 is YSYEKL. CDR3 length: 16 amino acids. CDR3 sequence: CASSHPGTSVSYEQYF.

V and J are TRBV15 and TRBJ2-3; TCRdb reports TRBD1, a call that lacks DNA to check it against. The germline CDR1 and CDR2 sequences are LNHNV and YYDKDF (reference sequence). The CDR3 has 14 amino acids. The CDR3 here is CATGQGGAADTQYF.

The chain has TRBV29-1 and TRBJ1-6; checking the TCRdb D call of TRBD1 is not possible without DNA. Germline V gives CDR1 SQVTM, CDR2 ANQGSEA. The CDR3 extends over 14 amino acids. The chain's CDR3 is CSVQFRDRNSPLHF.

V usage is TRBV6-2 or TRBV6-3 and J usage is TRBJ2-5. Germline V gives CDR1 MNHEY, CDR2 SVGEGT. CDR3 length: 14 amino acids. The chain's CDR3 is CASSYPGRLGFKYF.

The chain carries TRBV14 and TRBJ2-5; the TRBD1 assignment by TCRdb is unverifiable without DNA. This CDR3 has 21 residues. CDR1 SGHDN and CDR2 FVKESK come from the germline V gene. This chain's CDR3 is CASSQGRFLGQGKGLEETQYF. The full variable domain, rest sourced from reference TRBV14 and TRBJ2-5, is EAGVTQFPSHSVIEKGQTVTLRCDPISGHDNLYWYRRVMGKEIKFLLHFVKESKQDESGMPNNRFLAERTGGTYSTLKVQPAELEDSGVYFCASSQGRFLGQGKGLEETQYFGPGTRLLVL.

V gene TRBV14 combines with J gene TRBJ2-7. This CDR3 comprises 13 residues. Germline CDR1 reads SGHDN; CDR2 reads FVKESK. The CDR3 loop reads CASSQDWGLRQYF.

V is TRBV7-3 and J is TRBJ2-1. This CDR3 comprises 13 residues. In germline, CDR1 is SGHTA, CDR2 FQGTGA. The CDR3 here is CASSLMLHNEQFF.

This sequence joins TRBV7-8 and TRBJ2-7; checking the TCRdb D call of TRBD1 is not possible without DNA. Germline lookup yields CDR1 SGHVS and CDR2 FQNEAQ. The CDR3 runs 13 residues. The CDR3 region is CASRRNTERQQYF.

The chain uses TRBV12-5 and TRBJ1-6; without DNA, the TCRdb call of TRBD1 cannot be checked. The CDR3 covers 16 residues. From germline, CDR1 is LGHNT and CDR2 FRNRAP. The CDR3 protein is CASGRPSGTGNSPLHF.

The chain couples TRBV18 to TRBJ2-1. The CDR3 sequence is 12 residues long. Germline CDR1 KGHSH, CDR2 LQKENI. CDR3 protein: CASSPGDNEQFF.

The rearrangement uses TRBV7-9 and TRBJ2-4; TCRdb picks TRBD1, but there is no DNA to check that call. The CDR3 totals 16 residues. Germline V gene lookup returns CDR1 SEHNR and CDR2 FQNEAQ (reference sequence). This CDR3 is CASSQRTGGLKNIQYF.

The genes are TRBV4-3 and TRBJ2-1; absent DNA, TCRdb's TRBD2 call cannot be checked. CDR1 and CDR2 (germline): LGHNA, YSLEER. This CDR3 has 19 amino acids. This CDR3 reads CASSQDWLAGGPAYNEQFF.

V and J are TRBV29-1 and TRBJ1-2; TCRdb calls TRBD1, which cannot be checked without DNA. The germline CDR1 and CDR2 sequences are SQVTM and ANQGSEA. CDR3 size: 12 residues. The CDR3 sequence: CSVEGNWDGYTF.

The V gene is TRBV20-1, the J gene TRBJ1-2; the TCRdb call, TRBD1, lacks DNA for checking. Germline values: CDR1 DFQATT, CDR2 SNEGSKA (reference sequence). The CDR3 consists of 14 residues. The CDR3 is CSAVHRDRGYGYTF.

The chain joins TRBV6-2 or TRBV6-3 to TRBJ2-2; there is no DNA to check the TCRdb D call of TRBD1. Germline V CDR1 and CDR2: MNHEY, SVGEGT. The CDR3 is 15 residues long. CDR3 loop: CASSYLGQNTGELFF.

The chain uses TRBV6-6 and TRBJ2-7; the D call from TCRdb, TRBD1, cannot be confirmed without DNA. Germline-derived CDR1 and CDR2 are MNHNY and SVGAGI (reference sequence). The length of the CDR3 is 14 residues. CDR3 sequence reads: CASSPGTILYEQYF.

The chain has TRBV7-2 and TRBJ1-1; TCRdb reports TRBD1, a call that lacks DNA to check it against. The length of the CDR3 is 15 residues. The germline gives CDR1 SGHTA, CDR2 FQGNSA. This CDR3 reads CASSLAWGANTEAFF.